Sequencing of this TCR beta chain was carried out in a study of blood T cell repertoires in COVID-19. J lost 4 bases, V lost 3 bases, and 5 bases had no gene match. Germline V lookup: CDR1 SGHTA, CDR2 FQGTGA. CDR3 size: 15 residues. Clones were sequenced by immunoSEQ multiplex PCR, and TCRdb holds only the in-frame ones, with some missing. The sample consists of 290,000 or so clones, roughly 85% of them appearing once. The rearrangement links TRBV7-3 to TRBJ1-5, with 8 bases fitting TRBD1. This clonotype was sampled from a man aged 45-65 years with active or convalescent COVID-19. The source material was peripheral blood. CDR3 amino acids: CASSFRQGQNQPQHF. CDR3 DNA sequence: TGTGCCAGCAGCTTCCGACAGGGGCAGAATCAGCCCCAGCATTTT.